The sequence of this TCR beta chain was determined in a study of blood T cell repertoires in COVID-19 (TCRdb year 2020). In terms of the full investigation: The collaborator samples originated in the United States, Italy and Spain and spanned the acute and convalescent phases of COVID-19. Where HLA class I and class II types were available, the types were taken from metadata supplied by the sample provider, not from assay-based typing. Samples were obtained from the ongoing ImmuneRACE study (first 160 participants) and from 1,200 or so subjects provided by 6 global collaborators. Nearly every sample came with metadata listing a de-identified subject ID, COVID-19 status, age in years and sex. The repertoires were released in a freely available public database intended as a resource for research on the immune response to SARS-CoV-2. The material from the prospective study consisted of cDNA or gDNA derived from T cells, B-cell-depleted T cells, or PBMCs. The dataset comprised deeply sampled blood TCRbeta repertoires from subjects exposed to, actively infected with, or recovered from COVID-19. What the work shows at the level of the full study, not this receptor alone: Clinical and demographic metadata were provided uncurated, with the amount varying by source and participant.

Remarks on this clone: Its antigen remains undetermined. No much larger clonotype is one base removed from it; base qualities were not supplied.

V loses 5 bases, J loses 3 bases, and the germline ends lie 11 bases apart. CDR1 and CDR2, per the germline V gene, are MNHEY and SVGEGT. From its cysteine to its phenylalanine, the CDR3 spans 14 amino acids. Only CDR3 DNA remains: 42 bases, in frame from the first base. TCRbeta CDR3 regions were amplified from genomic DNA using the immunoSEQ Assay, a bias-controlled multiplex PCR. The original pipeline was this. Nucleated cell counts per sample were estimated from amplification of reference gene primers within the assay. Sequence reads were collapsed and filtered to measure the absolute abundance of every unique TCRbeta CDR3 rearrangement. For each sample, productive Simpson clonality was calculated as the square root of Simpson's diversity index across productive rearrangements. This is the immuneACCESS table as TCRdb keeps it, with only in-frame sequences that have V and J called. A part of the clones is gone; compared with another copy, unresolved V genes explain less than half, and the rest is unexplained. V and J calls and clone size are as listed in that table; D and trimming were resolved from the DNA. The sample data list some 42,000 clones, and roughly 89% of these were observed just once. Under 0.4% of the sample lies in the top ten.

Collaborating institutions collected whole blood in K2EDTA tubes following their own protocols. For TCRbeta analysis, collaborator samples were shipped as frozen whole blood, as isolated PBMCs, or as DNA extracted from either sample type. The chain links TRBV6-2 or TRBV6-3 with TRBJ1-5; the D gene is possibly TRBD1, with 5 bases matching. The sequenced sample consisted of peripheral blood. The receptor was derived from a human donor in a cohort sampled during active COVID-19. The CDR3 reads CASSKGLFNQPQHF. In nucleotides, the sequence is TGTGCCAGCAGTAAGGGACTTTTCAATCAGCCCCAGCATTTT.